The TCR beta chain described here comes from a study of T cell responses to AZD1222 COVID-19 vaccine. Background on the study: Both about-4-week and about-12-week second-dose recipients were combined.

This clone was detected once. Its matching antigen is unknown. The protocol was immunoSEQ multiplex PCR, while the TCRdb copy is restricted to in-frame clones and leaves out a portion. The sample includes 95,000 to 150,000 clones, about 87% of them seen just once. Overall study findings and caveats: Recipients of AZD1222 seropositive at baseline numbered only 6 or 7. Sampled repertoires all dated from after the peak T cell response. The breadth and depth of Spike-specific TCRs increased once two AZD1222 doses had been given.

The CDR3 loop spans 15 amino acids. Trimming removed 7 bases from V and 0 bases from J, with 12 bases in between. Germline V gives CDR1 LNHDA, CDR2 SQIVND (reference sequence). The chain recombines TRBV19 with TRBJ2-2; weak D call: TRBD1 (6 bases). The receptor was isolated from an adult in good health. The specimen was peripheral blood, collected on day 0 of AZD1222 vaccination. The CDR3 DNA sequence: TGTGCCAGTACTGGACAGTCACCGAACACCGGGGAGCTGTTTTTT. Residues: CASTGQSPNTGELFF.